The source of this T cell receptor (beta chain) is a study of T cells in Graves' hyperthyroidism and ophthalmopathy. In its sample, this clonotype was seen a few times. There were TCR beta CDR3 regions amplified from RNA transcripts. Primed by the HTBI set, a first-round RT-PCR was run on the TCR CDR3. Each CDR3 protein gets one entry after TCRdb re-called the multiplex PCR reads with MiXCR. The profile shows fewer than 650,000 distinct CDR3 sequences, about 14% of them singletons. Graves' hyperthyroidism qualified as stable when ophthalmopathy did not progress within 18 months. The V end was cut by 4 bases, the J end by 7 bases, with 14 bases between. The CDR3 spans 15 residues.

The rearrangement joins TRBV12-3 or TRBV12-4 to TRBJ1-6, with D possibly TRBD1 on 5 matching bases. The TCR was taken from a middle-aged woman with Graves' hyperthyroidism. Sequencing used blood. CDR3 region: CASSSRQTRNSPLHF. Written as DNA, the CDR3 is TGTGCCAGCAGTTCAAGACAGACGCGGAATTCACCCCTCCACTTT.